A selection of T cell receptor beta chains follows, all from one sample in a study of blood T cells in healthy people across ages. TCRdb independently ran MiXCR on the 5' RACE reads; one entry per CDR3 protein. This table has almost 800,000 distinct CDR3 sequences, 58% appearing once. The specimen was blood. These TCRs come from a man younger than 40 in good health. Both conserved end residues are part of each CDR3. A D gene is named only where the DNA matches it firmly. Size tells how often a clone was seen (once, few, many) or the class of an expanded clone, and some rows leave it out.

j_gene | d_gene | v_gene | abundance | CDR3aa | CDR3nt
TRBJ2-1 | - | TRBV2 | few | CASSEAERAWGFF | TGTGCCAGCAGTGAAGCGGAGAGGGCGTGGGGGTTCTTC
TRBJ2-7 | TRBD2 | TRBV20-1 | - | CSARDGAGGSEQYF | TGCAGTGCTAGAGATGGGGCGGGGGGCTCCGAGCAGTACTTC
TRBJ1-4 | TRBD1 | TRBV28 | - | CASSRTDRGPREKLFF | TGTGCCAGCAGCCGCACCGACAGGGGACCCCGAGAAAAACTGTTTTTT
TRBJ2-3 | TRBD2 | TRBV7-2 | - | CASRGLAGASTDTQYF | TGTGCCAGCAGGGGGCTAGCGGGGGCTAGCACAGATACGCAGTATTTT
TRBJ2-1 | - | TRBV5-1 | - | CASSSGPLTHNEQFF | TGCGCCAGCAGCTCGGGGCCCTTAACCCACAATGAGCAGTTCTTC
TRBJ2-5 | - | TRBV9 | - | CASSVDLGEETQYF | TGTGCCAGCAGCGTAGATCTCGGGGAAGAGACCCAGTACTTC
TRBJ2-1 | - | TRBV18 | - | CASSPDRSEQFF | TGTGCCAGCTCACCAGACAGATCTGAGCAGTTCTTC
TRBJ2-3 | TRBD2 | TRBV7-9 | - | CASSSNFGGITDTQYF | TGTGCCAGCAGCTCGAACTTCGGGGGGATCACAGATACGCAGTATTTT
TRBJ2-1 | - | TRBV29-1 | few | CSVESVGGDEQFF | TGCAGCGTTGAAAGTGTAGGTGGGGATGAGCAGTTCTTC
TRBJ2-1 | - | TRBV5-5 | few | CASERQPSYNEQFF | TGTGCCAGCGAAAGGCAACCCTCCTACAATGAGCAGTTCTTC
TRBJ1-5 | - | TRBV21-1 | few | CASSRGPAKPQHF | TGTGCCAGCAGCCGAGGACCCGCTAAGCCCCAGCATTTT
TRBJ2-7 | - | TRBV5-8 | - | CASSYGGLTYGQYF | TGTGCCAGCAGCTACGGGGGACTGACCTACGGGCAGTACTTC
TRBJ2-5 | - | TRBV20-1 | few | CSATSKVETQYF | TGCAGTGCCACGAGCAAGGTTGAGACCCAGTACTTC
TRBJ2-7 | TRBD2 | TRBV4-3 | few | CASSQGTLAGIDEQYF | TGCGCCAGCAGCCAAGGAACCTTAGCGGGAATTGACGAGCAGTACTTC
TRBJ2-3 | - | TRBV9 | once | CAGSTSTDAGIRDTQYF | TGTGCCGGCAGCACTAGTACGGACGCGGGCATTCGGGATACGCAGTATTTT
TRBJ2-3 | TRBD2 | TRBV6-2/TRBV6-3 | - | CASSYSPGGPDTQYF | TGTGCCAGCAGTTACTCTCCGGGAGGGCCAGATACGCAGTATTTT